This T cell receptor beta chain was captured in a study of blood T cells in healthy people across ages. Through a sample-barcoded 5' primer and a J-beta primer mix, a second PCR was run for roughly 6 to 12 cycles. Via MiXCR, TCRdb re-called the 5' RACE reads, giving one row per CDR3 protein. In the table there are 710,000 or so distinct CDR3 sequences, 22% of which are singletons. This CDR3 comprises 14 residues. Per germline, CDR1 DFQATT and CDR2 SNEGSKA (reference sequence). V lost 0 bases and J lost 5, with 13 bases in between. The chain employs TRBV20-1 and TRBJ2-5; D might be TRBD1 or TRBD2, each matching 5 bases. This TCR derives from a man in his 70s in good health. The sample was blood. The CDR3 DNA sequence: TGCAGTGCTAGAGAAAACCTAGCAGGGGAGACCCAGTACTTC. Translating gives CSARENLAGETQYF.